These T cell receptor beta chains were read from a single sample in a study of CD8 T cell repertoires and HIV-1 epitope variants. Using immunoSEQ multiplex PCR, the repertoire was profiled, and TCRdb retains in-frame clones only, with some absent. The table shows 90,000 or so clones, with around 75% occurring only once. The sequenced sample was uncultured baseline CD8+ T cells from peripheral blood mononuclear cells (PBMCs). The receptors stem from a male donor with HIV. Each CDR3 is given without its conserved first and last residue.

V	J	CDR3
TRBV30	TRBJ2-1	AWSASGVNEQF
TRBV9	TRBJ2-1	ASSVAPPGQSTYNEQF
TRBV7-8	TRBJ2-3	ASSRSDETQY
TRBV5-6	TRBJ2-5	ASAGDAVGETQY
TRBV28	TRBJ1-5	ASGSNQPQH
TRBV2	TRBJ2-7	ASTLIPAGSSYEQY
TRBV6-6	TRBJ1-2	ASSSKDTSYT
TRBV5-1	TRBJ2-3	ASSLVGGGDTQY
TRBV4-3	TRBJ2-7	ASSQDRHAYEQY
TRBV30	TRBJ1-2	AWSVRNNYGYT
TRBV7-2	TRBJ2-7	ASSPGSGSTYEQY
TRBV4-3	TRBJ1-5	ASSQRLDQPQH
TRBV25-1	TRBJ2-2	ASSGGWDTGELF
TRBV7-9	TRBJ2-4	ASSRSKGSTSGAKNIQY
TRBV5-1	TRBJ2-5	ASSAGQGQETQY
TRBV5-1	TRBJ2-7	ASSFGNEQY
TRBV5-1	TRBJ2-7	ASSTTQGNHEQY
TRBV5-1	TRBJ1-1	ASSAGGVANTEAF
TRBV27	TRBJ2-7	ASSLLRFDEQY
TRBV6-1	TRBJ2-7	ASSDGQGNEQY
TRBV7-9	TRBJ2-3	ASSPGGTDTQY
TRBV10-2	TRBJ2-7	ASSESWGPSYEQY
TRBV5-1	TRBJ1-1	ASSLGQTRGTEAF
TRBV4-1	TRBJ2-7	ASSPPGRGYEQY
TRBV25-1	TRBJ1-4	ASSEAGIGDEKLF
TRBV4-2	TRBJ2-3	ASSMGQKTDTQY
TRBV7-7	TRBJ2-1	ASSPGLEGNEQF
TRBV6-6	TRBJ1-2	ASSPPYFGHNYGYT
TRBV7-2	TRBJ1-3	ASSFPGDIAGNTIY
TRBV15	TRBJ1-2	ATSTGTASGYT
TRBV30	TRBJ1-2	AWSVPLYRRGNYGYT
TRBV6-5	TRBJ1-2	ASSYSDRGYGYT
TRBV6-1	TRBJ2-3	ASSPTSGVGDTQY
TRBV27	TRBJ1-6	ASSSGTYNSPLH
TRBV5-1	TRBJ2-7	ASSPREISYEQY
TRBV28	TRBJ2-1	ASSSSKGLQHEQF
TRBV5-1	TRBJ2-5	ASSLGAGGEETQY
TRBV6-1	TRBJ2-7	ASRDFIPYEQY
TRBV6-8	TRBJ2-2	ASSYQGVTGELF
TRBV30	TRBJ1-2	AWSTRRTRGIYGYT